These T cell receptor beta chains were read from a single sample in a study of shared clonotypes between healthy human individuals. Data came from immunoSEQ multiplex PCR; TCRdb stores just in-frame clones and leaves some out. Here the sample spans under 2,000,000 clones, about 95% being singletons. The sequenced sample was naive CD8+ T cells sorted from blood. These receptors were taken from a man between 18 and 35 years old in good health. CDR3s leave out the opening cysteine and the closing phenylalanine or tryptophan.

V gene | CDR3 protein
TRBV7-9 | ASSSSRQGNSGANVLT
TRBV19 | ASSITGAIGEAF
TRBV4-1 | ASSPGQARPPQH
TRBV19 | ASSRYLFSGTENGNTIY
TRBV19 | ASSIDLEGYEQY
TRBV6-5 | ASSFGGSPYEQY
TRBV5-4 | ASSWYGGAIGELF
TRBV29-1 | SARGSSPNEQF
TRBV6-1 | ASSATAFSYEQY
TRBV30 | AWSGVSNEKLF
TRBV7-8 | ASSLVGPAGELF
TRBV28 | ASSLGVDGSYEQY
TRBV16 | ASSQDDYSYEQY
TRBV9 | ASSVAGDRYEQY
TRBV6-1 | ASGRENTGELF
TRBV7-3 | ASVGARLSYNEQF
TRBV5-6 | ASSLGGGSYNEQF
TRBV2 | ASSGLAGAGASYEQY
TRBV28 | ASSDRGHGGYT
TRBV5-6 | ASSLGQTVYEQY
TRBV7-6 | ASSRDFGETQY
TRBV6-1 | ASSVNYNEQF
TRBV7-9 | ASSLEIGGPYNEQF
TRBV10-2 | ASGLAGPREQF
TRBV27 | ASSSPTGYGYT
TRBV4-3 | ASSHGTVSYEQY
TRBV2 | ASSEASSYEQY
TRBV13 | ASSSGSSYNEQF
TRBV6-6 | ASSYSARGETQY
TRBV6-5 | ASSYSIGTEAF
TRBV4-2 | ASSQDPGESSYEQY
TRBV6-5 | ASSFREGNTEAF
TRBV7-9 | ASSFLAGGPQVDEQF
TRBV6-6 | ASSYDRFYNEQF
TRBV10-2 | ASSEHGQGSGEQF
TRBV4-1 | ASSQGGDRVQPQH
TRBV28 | ASNPGQGVAEAF
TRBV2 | ASTGTFNEQF
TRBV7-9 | ASSQGDGNTIY
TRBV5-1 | ASSQGPLGYEQY
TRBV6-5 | ASSYSVGLDVYEQY
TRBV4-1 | ASSQGGELF
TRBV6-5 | ASGQDSYEQY